This TCR beta chain was captured by sequencing in a study of T-cell reconstitution after alpha-beta-depleted transplantation in children. This CDR3 comprises 15 residues. The V and J ends lost 0 bases and 3 bases, in that order; junction bases with no gene match: 5. Germline V gene data show CDR1 as SGHRS and CDR2 as YFSETQ. This clonotype has a count of ten or more. Unique molecular identifiers were incorporated into the prepared TCRbeta library. TCRdb processed the PCR reads anew with MiXCR; each CDR3 protein has one entry. Among about 110,000 distinct CDR3 sequences listed, about 9.3% were seen once.

The starting material was PBMCs from the stem cell graft donor, obtained from the stem cell graft. This receptor was identified in a human donor who donated a stem cell graft to a child with acute lymphoblastic leukemia. The rearrangement links TRBV5-1 to TRBJ2-7, with TRBD1 matching over 8 bases. The CDR3 region has the DNA TGCGCCAGCAGCTTGGAGGCAGGGGGCATCTACGAGCAGTACTTC. Translated: CASSLEAGGIYEQYF.